The 5 T cell receptor beta chains listed next were all sequenced from one sample in a study of cytomegalovirus exposure and HLA in healthy donors. Use of 60 Vbeta and 13 Jbeta primers characterized the PCR. The protocol was immunoSEQ multiplex PCR, while the TCRdb copy is restricted to in-frame clones and leaves out a portion. The repertoire holds about 190,000 clones, with around three quarters as singletons. Sequencing used PBMCs. The source of these receptors is a woman under 30 in good health and CMV-seronegative.

This chain uses TRBV30 with TRBJ1-2; 8 nucleotides agree with TRBD1. Per germline, CDR1 GTSNPN and CDR2 SVGIG (reference sequence). With V trimmed by 0 bases and J by 8 bases, 5 bases remained unmatched. This CDR3 is 13 amino acids long. The CDR3 reads CAWSVGQGRGYTF. In DNA, the CDR3 is TGTGCCTGGAGTGTAGGACAGGGCCGGGGCTACACCTTC.

This clone was found a few times. V and J are TRBV4-2 and TRBJ2-1; D gene unclear. Trimming removed 4 bases at V and 7 bases at J, with 11 bases between. The CDR3 totals 13 residues. Germline lookup yields CDR1 LGHNA and CDR2 YNFKEQ. This chain's CDR3 is CASSPPAGNEQFF. As DNA, the CDR3 is TGTGCCAGCAGCCCCCCGGCCGGGAATGAGCAGTTCTTC.

This clone turned up a few times. This chain connects TRBV7-9 to TRBJ2-5, with TRBD2 as a possible D gene (7 bases). Germline V lookup: CDR1 SEHNR, CDR2 FQNEAQ (reference sequence). The CDR3 has 15 amino acids. V lost 2 bases to trimming and J lost 2 bases, with 12 bases between them. CDR3 nucleotides: TGTGCCAGCAGCTTATTAGGGGGGGAGCAAGAGACCCAGTACTTC. The encoded protein is CASSLLGGEQETQYF.

In this sample, this clone turned up a few times. V and J are TRBV5-1 and TRBJ2-7; 10 nucleotides match TRBD1. Losses at the gene ends were 2 bases for V and 2 bases for J; bases not matched to a gene: 4. The CDR3 contains 15 residues. Germline V CDR1 and CDR2: SGHRS, YFSETQ. CDR3 nucleotide sequence: TGCGCCAGCAGCTTAGGGACAGGGGTCCCCTACGAGCAGTACTTC. This sequence encodes CASSLGTGVPYEQYF.

The chain couples TRBV5-1 to TRBJ1-1; 7 bases are shared with TRBD1. CDR3 size: 14 residues. Germline V CDR1 and CDR2: SGHRS, YFSETQ. The V gene end was trimmed by 1 base and the J gene end by 7 bases; junction bases not matched to a gene: 7. The CDR3 loop reads CASSLILRDSEAFF. DNA of the CDR3: TGCGCCAGCAGCTTGATACTACGGGACAGTGAAGCTTTCTTT.